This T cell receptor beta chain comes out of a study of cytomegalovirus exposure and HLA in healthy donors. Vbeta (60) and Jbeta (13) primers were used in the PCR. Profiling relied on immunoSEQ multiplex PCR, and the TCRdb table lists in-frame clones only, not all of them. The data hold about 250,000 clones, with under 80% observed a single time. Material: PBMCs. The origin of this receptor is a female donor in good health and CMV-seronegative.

This CDR3 is CASSLFGGTYEQYF. As DNA, the CDR3 is TGTGCCAGCAGTTTATTCGGGGGGACGTACGAGCAGTACTTC. The V and J genes are TRBV28 and TRBJ2-7, with TRBD2 matching over 7 bases. The V segment lost 1 base and the J segment 4 bases; nucleotides outside the gene matches: 4. Germline assignment: CDR1 MDHEN and CDR2 SYDVKM. CDR3 size: 14 residues. The full variable domain, with the rest looked up from reference TRBV28 and TRBJ2-7, is DVKVTQSSRYLVKRTGEKVFLECVQDMDHENMFWYRQDPGLGLRLIYFSYDVKMKEKGDIPEGYSVSREKKERFSLILESASTNQTSMYLCASSLFGGTYEQYFGPGTRLTVT.